One and the same sample provided the 7 T cell receptor beta chains below, sequenced in a study of shared clonotypes between healthy human individuals (TCRdb year 2020). Libraries were made using the immunoSEQ multiplex PCR assay. Sourced from immuneACCESS, this table was stored by TCRdb with only in-frame sequences that have V and J called. A share of the clones is absent; for the studies checked, an unresolved V gene accounts for under half, and the remainder has no known explanation. This sample lists 850,000 to 1,200,000 clones; approximately 76% were detected once. The top ten hold about 1.5% of the sample. Material for sequencing was memory CD4+ T cells sorted from blood. The cell subset or site label, read with the paper, signifies: CD45RA-negative fraction. The receptors derive from a man between 18 and 35 years old in good health.

This clone was observed a single time. The chain couples TRBV30 to TRBJ2-7, with TRBD1 matching over 9 bases. Germline V gene lookup returns CDR1 GTSNPN and CDR2 SVGIG (reference sequence). V trimming: 6 bases; J trimming: 5 bases; junction bases outside the gene matches: 8. The CDR3 has 13 amino acids. CDR3 amino acids: CACRGQGIDEQYF. The CDR3 nucleotides read TGTGCCTGCCGAGGACAGGGGATCGACGAGCAGTACTTC.

V gene TRBV30 combines with J gene TRBJ2-7, with D maybe TRBD2 (6 bases). Looked up from germline, CDR1 is GTSNPN and CDR2 is SVGIG (reference sequence). Trimming took 0 bases from V and 3 from J, leaving 9 bases between them. The CDR3 sequence is 13 residues long. The CDR3 is CAWSVPGVYEQYF. CDR3 nucleotide sequence: TGTGCCTGGAGTGTTCCGGGAGTCTACGAGCAGTACTTC.

J is TRBJ1-5 and V is TRBV27, with 7 bases that match TRBD1. V was clipped by 6 bases and J by 6 bases; unmatched bases: 8. Germline V gives CDR1 MNHEY, CDR2 SMNVEV (reference sequence). There are 14 residues in the CDR3. The CDR3 coding sequence is TGTGCCAGCAGCCCCCAGGGGGTTCGTCAGCCCCAGCATTTT. It specifies CASSPQGVRQPQHF.

The V and J genes are TRBV6-6 and TRBJ2-5, with D perhaps TRBD1 or TRBD2 (5 bases each). Germline-derived CDR1 and CDR2 are MNHNY and SVGAGI (reference sequence). The CDR3 has 14 residues. V lost 5 bases and J 6 bases, leaving 16 bases between the germline ends. CDR3 in DNA: TGTGCCAGCAGTCCAACCGGGACCTCGAAGACCCAGTACTTC. It is translated as CASSPTGTSKTQYF.

This clone was counted many times. The V gene is TRBV6-5, the J gene TRBJ1-3; D might be TRBD1 (5 bases). The germline V gene has CDR1 MNHEY and CDR2 SVGAGI. Trimming removed 8 bases from V and 0 bases from J, with 8 bases in between. This CDR3 is 13 amino acids long. CDR3 bases: TGTGCCAGCTCTGGGGCCTCTGGAAACACCATATATTTT. This gives the protein CASSGASGNTIYF.

CDR3 sequence (DNA): TGTGCCAGCAGCTTAGGATCATATCCGAGCAATGAGCAGTTCTTC. This encodes CASSLGSYPSNEQFF. The chain has TRBV11-3 and TRBJ2-1; D gene unclear. Trimming cost V 1 base and J 6 bases, with 13 bases left between them. The CDR3 totals 15 residues. CDR1 and CDR2 from the germline V gene are SGHNT and YENEEA.

This chain links TRBV27 with TRBJ2-7; D is perhaps TRBD1 (6 bases). The CDR3 is made up of 16 amino acids. Germline V gives CDR1 MNHEY, CDR2 SMNVEV (reference sequence). Trimming shortened V by 6 bases and J by 0 bases, and 18 bases separated the two germline ends. In DNA, the CDR3 is TGTGCCAGCAGCGCTCGGGCAGGGGCCGTCTCCTACGAGCAGTACTTC. Translation gives CASSARAGAVSYEQYF.